This T cell receptor (beta chain) derives from a study of breast tumors, draining lymph nodes, adjacent tissues. This clonotype was recorded at least ten times. The lymph nodes were axillary draining lymph nodes from breast cancer patients. MiXCR, run by TCRdb on the multiplex PCR reads, gives a single entry per CDR3 protein. The table includes approximately 170,000 distinct CDR3 sequences, about 30% detected once. The CDR3 spans 15 residues. V was trimmed by 0 bases and J by 3 bases, leaving 12 bases between them. Germline loops: CDR1 SGHNT, CDR2 YYREEE (reference sequence). The chain carries TRBV5-4 and TRBJ1-2; possible D gene TRBD1, 6 bases. Sequencing input: axillary lymph node tissue. The sequence was obtained from a female donor with breast cancer. Some clones in this sample may be carry-over from other donors' samples. Here the CDR3 reads CASSLDRGHYYGYTF. The CDR3 DNA reads as TGTGCCAGCAGCTTGGATCGGGGGCATTACTATGGCTACACCTTC.